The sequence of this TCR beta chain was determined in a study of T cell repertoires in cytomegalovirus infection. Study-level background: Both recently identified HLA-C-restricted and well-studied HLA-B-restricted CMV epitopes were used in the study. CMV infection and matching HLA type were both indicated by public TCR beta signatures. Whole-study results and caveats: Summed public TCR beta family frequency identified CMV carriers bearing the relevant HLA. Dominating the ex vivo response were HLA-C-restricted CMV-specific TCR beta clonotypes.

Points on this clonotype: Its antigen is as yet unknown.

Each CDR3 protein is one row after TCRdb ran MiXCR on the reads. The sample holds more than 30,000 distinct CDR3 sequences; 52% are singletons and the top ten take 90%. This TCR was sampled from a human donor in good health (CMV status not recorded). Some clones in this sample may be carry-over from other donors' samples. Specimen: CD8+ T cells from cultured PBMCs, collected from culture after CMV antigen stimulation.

Written as DNA, the CDR3 is TGTGCCAGTAGTATAGTTCTCTTGGGGTCCCTCCCCTACAATGAGCAGTTCTTC. Protein: CASSIVLLGSLPYNEQFF. The chain has TRBV19 and TRBJ2-1; D not certain. Trimming pared 1 base from V and 2 bases from J, leaving 18 bases between. CDR3 length: 18 residues. The germline CDR1 and CDR2 sequences are LNHDA and SQIVND (reference sequence).